These 25 T cell receptor beta chains share one sample of origin, sequenced in a study of T cell responses to AZD1222 COVID-19 vaccine (dated by TCRdb to 2020 to 2022). What the time point label conveys for this sample: baseline before first vaccination. Sample treatment or condition, as interpreted from the label and publication: meningococcal conjugate vaccine given as trial control. The library was built by means of the immunoSEQ multiplex PCR assay. TCRdb obtained this table from immuneACCESS and retained in-frame rearrangements with V and J assigned. These tables miss some clones; where compared with another copy, unresolved V genes account for less than half of the shortfall, and the remainder is unexplained. The sample contains around 78,000 clones, nearly 90% of them found a single time. The ten largest make up about 5% of the sample. This specimen was peripheral blood, taken on day 0 of MenACWY control vaccination. The receptors originated from an adult in good health.

The chain employs TRBV28 and TRBJ2-2; perhaps TRBD1 as D (6 bases). The CDR3 is 15 residues long. Germline CDR1 is MDHEN and CDR2 is SYDVKM. The ends were cut back, 6 bases at V and 1 base at J, with 12 bases in the middle. CDR3 bases: TGTGCCAGCAGGAGGGGACAACGGAACACCGGGGAGCTGTTTTTT. This codes for CASRRGQRNTGELFF.

The genes are TRBV5-5 and TRBJ2-1; D is ambiguous. The CDR3 has 13 amino acids. The ends were cut back, 1 base at V and 3 bases at J, with 5 bases in the middle. Looked up from germline, CDR1 is SGHKS and CDR2 is YYEKEE (reference sequence). Written as DNA, the CDR3 is TGTGCCAGCAGCTTGATGCACTACAATGAGCAGTTCTTC. Translated, it gives CASSLMHYNEQFF. The variable domain in full, with the rest retrieved from reference TRBV5-5 and TRBJ2-1, is DAGVTQSPTHLIKTRGQQVTLRCSPISGHKSVSWYQQVLGQGPQFIFQYYEKEERGRGNFPDRFSARQFPNYSSELNVNALLLGDSALYLCASSLMHYNEQFFGPGTRLTVL.

The V and J genes are TRBV5-6 and TRBJ2-5; D is possibly TRBD1 (6 bases). Trimming removed 6 bases from V and 4 bases from J, with 16 bases in between. CDR3 size: 14 residues. From germline, CDR1 is SGHDT and CDR2 YYEEEE. The CDR3 nucleotides read TGTGCCAGCACTCGGCAGGGGCTGGTAGAGACCCAGTACTTC. Translating it yields CASTRQGLVETQYF.

The rearrangement uses TRBV5-1 and TRBJ1-1; 7 bases are shared with TRBD1. Germline V gene lookup returns CDR1 SGHRS and CDR2 YFSETQ. With 5 bases clipped from V and 8 bases from J, the junction kept 18 bases outside the gene matches. The CDR3 extends over 16 amino acids. CDR3 coding DNA: TGCGCCAGCAGGACGAGGGCAGGGGGAAGGAACGTCGAAGCTTTCTTT. This gives the protein CASRTRAGGRNVEAFF. Complete variable domain (other parts from reference TRBV5-1 and TRBJ1-1): KAGVTQTPRYLIKTRGQQVTLSCSPISGHRSVSWYQQTPGQGLQFLFEYFSETQRNKGNFPGRFSGRQFSNSRSEMNVSTLELGDSALYLCASRTRAGGRNVEAFFGQGTRLTVV.

This clone has only one observation. This chain connects TRBV27 to TRBJ1-2, with 8 bases that match TRBD1. V shed 6 bases, J shed 2 bases, and the junction held 8 bases outside the gene matches. CDR1 and CDR2 (germline): MNHEY, SMNVEV (reference sequence). The CDR3 has 15 residues. The CDR3 DNA reads TGTGCCAGCAGCTCCGGGGACAGGTTGAACTATGGCTACACCTTC. It yields the protein CASSSGDRLNYGYTF.

This sequence joins TRBV5-5 and TRBJ1-1; D gene uncertain. V gave up 0 bases and J gave up 0 bases, with 15 bases separating them. This CDR3 comprises 17 residues. CDR1 and CDR2 from the germline V gene are SGHKS and YYEKEE (reference sequence). CDR3 protein: CASSLEPGSLMNTEAFF. The CDR3 nucleotides read TGTGCCAGCAGCTTGGAGCCGGGGTCTTTAATGAACACTGAAGCTTTCTTT.

This clone has a single count. V is TRBV4-3 and J is TRBJ2-7, with D possibly being TRBD1 (6 bases). Trimming stripped 1 base from V and 2 bases from J, with 15 bases between. The length of the CDR3 is 16 residues. Germline CDR1 is LGHNA and CDR2 is YSLEER. The CDR3 sequence: CASSQAGARLPYEQYF. In DNA form, the CDR3 reads TGCGCCAGCAGCCAAGCAGGGGCCCGTTTACCCTACGAGCAGTACTTC.

The chain links TRBV9 to TRBJ2-1; D may match TRBD1 or TRBD2 (6 bases each). V gave up 5 bases and J gave up 1 base, with 13 bases separating them. The germline V gene encodes CDR1 SGDLS and CDR2 YYNGEE. This CDR3 contains 15 residues. The CDR3 coding sequence is TGTGCCAGCAGTTCAACGGGGGCTTCCTACAATGAGCAGTTCTTC. This translates into CASSSTGASYNEQFF.

J is TRBJ1-6 and V is TRBV12-3 or TRBV12-4; D perhaps matches TRBD1 (6 bases). Trimming cost V 6 bases and J 10 bases, with 13 bases left between them. The CDR3 extends over 13 amino acids. CDR3 DNA sequence: TGTGCCAGCAGGATCACAGGGTTCTCACCCCTCCACTTT. Encoded protein: CASRITGFSPLHF.

The chain joins TRBV6-1 to TRBJ2-4; D may be TRBD1 (5 bases). Germline V gene data show CDR1 as MNHNS and CDR2 as SASEGT. Trimming shortened V by 3 bases and J by 8 bases, and 23 bases separated the two germline ends. The CDR3 sequence is 17 residues long. The CDR3 nucleotides read TGTGCCAGCAGTGATGGCGGACACCTGATCTCGGTTGACATTCAGTACTTC. The encoded protein is CASSDGGHLISVDIQYF.

This clone was recorded a few times. The gene calls are TRBV10-2 and TRBJ2-7; D ambiguous. Per the germline V gene, CDR1 is WSHSY and CDR2 is SAAADI. The CDR3 length is 14 residues. Between the trimmed V and J ends, which lost 3 bases and 6 bases, there was a span of 15 bases. The CDR3 DNA sequence: TGCGCCAGCAGTGACCCCCCCCATGAACCCGAGCAGTACTTC. Protein sequence: CASSDPPHEPEQYF.

The V and J genes are TRBV7-8 and TRBJ1-1; possible D gene TRBD1, 6 bases. Trimming left V 0 bases short and J 9 bases short, with 11 bases between. The CDR3 totals 13 residues. CDR1 and CDR2 from the germline V gene are SGHVS and FQNEAQ. CDR3 coding DNA: TGTGCCAGCAGCTTAGCGGAGGACAGCCAAGCTTTCTTT. This translates into CASSLAEDSQAFF.

V gene TRBV9 combines with J gene TRBJ1-5; D is ambiguous. Trimming pared 0 bases from V and 0 bases from J, leaving 19 bases between. Germline CDR1 reads SGDLS; CDR2 reads YYNGEE. This CDR3 is 19 amino acids long. The CDR3 DNA reads TGTGCCAGCAGCGTAGCCCTCGGCAGGCGGCTTTATAGCAATCAGCCCCAGCATTTT. Translation gives CASSVALGRRLYSNQPQHF. Together with reference TRBV9 and TRBJ1-5, the CDR3 gives the full variable domain: DSGVTQTPKHLITATGQRVTLRCSPRSGDLSVYWYQQSLDQGLQFLIQYYNGEERAKGNILERFSAQQFPDLHSELNLSSLELGDSALYFCASSVALGRRLYSNQPQHFGDGTRLSIL.

This sequence joins TRBV6-5 and TRBJ2-5; D is unresolved. Per germline, CDR1 MNHEY and CDR2 SVGAGI. The CDR3 runs 15 residues. The V end was cut by 0 bases, the J end by 4 bases, with 12 bases between. CDR3 sequence (DNA): TGTGCCAGCAGTTACTCCCGTCTAGGCGGAGAGACCCAGTACTTC. Protein sequence: CASSYSRLGGETQYF.

The chain uses TRBV5-5 and TRBJ2-1; 9 bases match TRBD2. The germline V gene has CDR1 SGHKS and CDR2 YYEKEE (reference sequence). The V gene end was trimmed by 4 bases and the J gene end by 8 bases; junction bases not matched to a gene: 16. The CDR3 sequence is 17 residues long. CDR3 amino acids: CASSTTERAGGPYEQFF. DNA for the CDR3: TGTGCCAGCAGCACTACAGAGCGGGCGGGGGGGCCGTATGAGCAGTTCTTC.

The rearrangement uses TRBV19 and TRBJ1-2, with TRBD1 identical over 8 bases. The length of the CDR3 is 14 residues. V was clipped by 3 bases and J by 6 bases; unmatched bases: 6. Germline CDR1 LNHDA, CDR2 SQIVND (reference sequence). This CDR3 reads CASSIVAGGDGYTF. The CDR3 DNA sequence: TGTGCCAGTAGTATTGTGGCAGGGGGCGATGGCTACACCTTC.

The chain joins TRBV30 to TRBJ2-7; no definite D call. Germline CDR1 is GTSNPN and CDR2 is SVGIG (reference sequence). This CDR3 has 16 residues. Between the trimmed V and J ends, which lost 0 bases and 0 bases, there was a span of 15 bases. CDR3 residues: CAWSVYSQTYSYEQYF. The CDR3 DNA reads TGTGCCTGGAGTGTATACAGCCAAACATACTCCTACGAGCAGTACTTC. The full variable domain, its missing parts supplied by reference TRBV30 and TRBJ2-7, is SQTIHQWPATLVQPVGSPLSLECTVEGTSNPNLYWYRQAAGRGLQLLFYSVGIGQISSEVPQNLSASRPQDRQFILSSKKLLLSDSGFYLCAWSVYSQTYSYEQYFGPGTRLTVT.

This sequence joins TRBV5-1 and TRBJ2-1; weak D call: TRBD1 (6 bases). Per the germline V gene, CDR1 is SGHRS and CDR2 is YFSETQ. This CDR3 is built from 17 residues. Trimming removed 4 bases at V and 5 bases at J, with 22 bases between. The CDR3 here is CASSPNPINRDNNEQFF. The CDR3 nucleotides are TGCGCCAGCAGCCCGAACCCCATAAACAGGGATAACAATGAGCAGTTCTTC.

This chain joins TRBV11-2 and TRBJ1-1; D call uncertain. V gave up 1 base and J gave up 10 bases, with 16 bases separating them. CDR3 size: 14 residues. Germline loops: CDR1 SGHAT, CDR2 FQNNGV. CDR3 residues: CASSLAGQDRGAFF. CDR3 in DNA: TGTGCCAGCAGCTTAGCGGGCCAGGACCGGGGAGCTTTCTTT.

This chain uses TRBV4-3 with TRBJ2-3; no clear D. With 1 base removed from V and 6 bases from J, the gap between germline ends came to 8 bases. Germline assignment: CDR1 LGHNA and CDR2 YSLEER. The CDR3 is 13 residues long. For the CDR3, the DNA is TGCGCCAGCAGCCAAGGACTGTTGGATACGCAGTATTTT. Protein product: CASSQGLLDTQYF.

J is TRBJ1-4 and V is TRBV19, with D possibly being TRBD1 (5 bases). From germline, CDR1 is LNHDA and CDR2 SQIVND (reference sequence). The CDR3 loop spans 16 amino acids. Trimming pared 3 bases from V and 1 base from J, leaving 12 bases between. The DNA for the CDR3 is TGTGCCAGTAGTATCTTCAGGGCAGGAACTAATGAAAAACTGTTTTTT. This translates into CASSIFRAGTNEKLFF.

The chain couples TRBV24-1 to TRBJ2-1; 9 nucleotides line up with TRBD1. From germline, CDR1 is KGHDR and CDR2 SFDVKD. Unmatched junction bases numbered 4, after V lost 2 bases and J lost 9 bases. CDR3 length: 14 amino acids. CDR3 residues: CATSDWGQGVEQFF. CDR3 nucleotides: TGTGCCACCAGTGATTGGGGACAGGGAGTTGAGCAGTTCTTC.

The V gene is TRBV11-2, the J gene TRBJ1-5, with a weak D call TRBD1 (5 bases). The CDR3 consists of 17 residues. Germline CDR1 is SGHAT and CDR2 is FQNNGV. Trimming removed 7 bases from V and 0 bases from J, with 19 bases in between. The CDR3 nucleotides are TGTGCCAGCATCCAGGGCGAACGGGATTATAGCAATCAGCCCCAGCATTTT. Translated: CASIQGERDYSNQPQHF.

The genes are TRBV7-2 and TRBJ2-1, with TRBD2 matching over 10 bases. Trimming took 5 bases from V and 4 from J; bases not matched to a gene: 5. CDR3 length: 15 residues. Per germline, CDR1 SGHTA and CDR2 FQGNSA. The CDR3 sequence is CASSLSGGTYNEQFF. DNA of the CDR3: TGTGCCAGCAGCCTTAGCGGGGGGACATACAATGAGCAGTTCTTC.

The genes are TRBV7-3 and TRBJ2-6, with D unresolved. Deletions cut 5 bases from V and 1 base from J, with 9 bases between. CDR3 length: 15 amino acids. Looked up from germline, CDR1 is SGHTA and CDR2 is FQGTGA. This CDR3 reads CASSKDPSGANVLTF. DNA of the CDR3: TGTGCCAGCAGCAAGGACCCTTCTGGGGCCAACGTCCTGACTTTC.